Below, 8 T cell receptor beta chains from the same sample are listed, as sequenced in a study of cytomegalovirus exposure and HLA in healthy donors. The PCR used 60 Vbeta and 13 Jbeta primers. Repertoires were generated with immunoSEQ multiplex PCR, while TCRdb's copy carries only in-frame clones and drops some. The profile covers hundreds of thousands of clones, with about four fifths appearing a single time and 4.5% to 7% taken by the ten largest. The specimen sequenced was PBMCs. The receptors originated from a man in his forties in good health and CMV-seropositive.

In its sample, this clone was seen a few times. The rearrangement links TRBV7-9 to TRBJ2-1; 8 bases line up with TRBD2. Germline V lookup: CDR1 SEHNR, CDR2 FQNEAQ (reference sequence). V was clipped by 3 bases and J by 7 bases; unmatched bases: 5. There are 14 residues in the CDR3. The CDR3 region is CASSFSGSENEQFF. CDR3 DNA sequence: TGTGCCAGCAGCTTCAGCGGGAGTGAGAATGAGCAGTTCTTC.

The rearrangement joins TRBV7-3 to TRBJ2-1; 9 bases are a match to TRBD2. With 2 bases clipped from V and 8 bases from J, the junction kept 7 bases outside the gene matches. The CDR3 extends over 15 amino acids. Germline loops: CDR1 SGHTA, CDR2 FQGTGA. The CDR3, as DNA: TGTGCCAGCAGCTTACGGGCGGGAGGGCACGATGAGCAGTTCTTC. Translated: CASSLRAGGHDEQFF.

This clone turned up a few times. The chain has TRBV2 and TRBJ2-5, with a weak D call TRBD2 (5 bases). V lost 6 bases and J 1 base, leaving 6 bases between the germline ends. CDR3 length: 12 amino acids. CDR1 is SNHLY, CDR2 FYNNEI, per germline. CDR3 residues: CASRGSQETQYF. CDR3 coding DNA: TGTGCCAGCAGGGGGAGCCAAGAGACCCAGTACTTC.

The chain uses TRBV27 and TRBJ2-3, with unresolved D. Germline V lookup: CDR1 MNHEY, CDR2 SMNVEV (reference sequence). The CDR3 contains 15 residues. V lost 6 bases, J lost 0 bases, and 13 bases lay in between. In nucleotides, the CDR3 is TGTGCCAGCAGACGTCGAGAGACTAGCACAGATACGCAGTATTTT. Protein sequence: CASRRRETSTDTQYF.

V gene TRBV9 combines with J gene TRBJ2-2, with 7 bases lining up with TRBD1. The trim removed 0 bases at V and 5 bases at J, leaving 7 bases unmatched. This CDR3 has 16 residues. Germline CDR1 and CDR2: SGDLS and YYNGEE. CDR3 bases: TGTGCCAGCAGCGTAGGGGGGTCAGGGGGTACCGGGGAGCTGTTTTTT. Encoded protein: CASSVGGSGGTGELFF.

The V call is TRBV19, the J call TRBJ1-5; no clear D. The CDR3 contains 13 residues. Trimming removed 1 base at V and 5 bases at J, with 6 bases between. Germline CDR1 is LNHDA and CDR2 is SQIVND (reference sequence). CDR3 nucleotide sequence: TGTGCCAGTAGTATAGGGGAGGATCAGCCCCAGCATTTT. Amino acid sequence: CASSIGEDQPQHF.

The table lists this clone with a few counts. The V and J genes are TRBV7-3 and TRBJ1-1, with D unresolved. The CDR3 runs 13 residues. Germline V CDR1 and CDR2: SGHTA, FQGTGA. Between the trimmed V and J ends, which lost 5 bases and 0 bases, there was a span of 7 bases. DNA for the CDR3: TGTGCCAGCAGCAGACTTCTGAACACTGAAGCTTTCTTT. This translates into CASSRLLNTEAFF.

The V gene is TRBV5-6, the J gene TRBJ2-1, with TRBD1 matching over 8 bases. From germline, CDR1 is SGHDT and CDR2 YYEEEE. With 7 bases clipped from V and 4 bases from J, the junction kept 7 bases outside the gene matches. CDR3 length equals 14 residues. The CDR3 region has the DNA TGTGCCAGCCCCGCCAGGGGGCAATACAATGAGCAGTTCTTC. The encoded protein is CASPARGQYNEQFF.